This TCR beta chain appears in the sequencing data of a study of early T cells in non-severe SARS-CoV-2 infection. Ten or more counts support this clonotype. The CDR3 is made up of 16 amino acids. V shed 3 bases and J 1 base; nucleotides not matched to a gene: 7. Germline V gene sequence: CDR1 KGHSH, CDR2 LQKENI. cDNA molecules, individually, were tagged with unique molecular identifiers. Via MiXCR, TCRdb re-called the 5' RACE reads, giving one row per CDR3 protein. The table has roughly 35,000 distinct CDR3 sequences, roughly 5.6% seen once. This clonotype was obtained from an adult who was a healthcare worker with PCR-confirmed SARS-CoV-2 infection or an uninfected control (not recorded which). The chain couples TRBV18 to TRBJ1-1, with 8 bases matching TRBD1. The sequenced sample was whole blood. CDR3 in DNA: TGTGCCAGCTCACCTGACAGGGGACCGGCGAACACTGAAGCTTTCTTT. As protein: CASSPDRGPANTEAFF.